These 14 T cell receptor beta chains came from one sample sequenced in a study of blood T cell repertoires in COVID-19 (dated by TCRdb to between 2020 and 2021). Library preparation was by the immunoSEQ multiplex PCR assay. Here the immuneACCESS table is served through TCRdb, limited to in-frame sequences with V and J called. Missing clones are a known gap in these copies; in checked studies unresolved V genes cover under half, and the rest lacks a known reason. The sample profile shows over 100,000 clones; 70% to 90% of them were found once. About 9.4% of the sample rests with the top ten. Sample: peripheral blood. The source is a middle-aged man with acute or convalescent COVID-19.

The chain uses TRBV2 and TRBJ1-6; TRBD1 is a possible D gene (6 bases). CDR3 size: 18 residues. Germline CDR1 is SNHLY and CDR2 is FYNNEI. Deletions cut 2 bases from V and 7 bases from J, with 21 bases between. The CDR3 reads CASSERGAGEGRNSPLHF. CDR3 sequence (DNA): TGTGCCAGCAGTGAAAGGGGCGCAGGGGAGGGTCGCAATTCACCCCTCCACTTT. Full variable domain (outside the CDR3, taken from reference TRBV2 and TRBJ1-6): EPEVTQTPSHQVTQMGQEVILRCVPISNHLYFYWYRQILGQKVEFLVSFYNNEISEKSEIFDDQFSVERPDGSNFTLKIRSTKLEDSAMYFCASSERGAGEGRNSPLHFGNGTRLTVT.

V and J are TRBV18 and TRBJ2-1, with 12 bases that match TRBD2. Germline V lookup: CDR1 KGHSH, CDR2 LQKENI. Germline trimming cut 3 bases from V and 8 bases from J; bases unmatched to any gene: 8. This CDR3 has 16 residues. CDR3 coding DNA: TGTGCCAGCTCACCGGAGAGACTAGCGGGAGTCGATGAGCAGTTCTTC. Protein product: CASSPERLAGVDEQFF.

This chain joins TRBV27 and TRBJ1-2; D perhaps matches TRBD1 (6 bases). This CDR3 contains 13 residues. Germline V gene sequence: CDR1 MNHEY, CDR2 SMNVEV (reference sequence). V was pared by 6 bases and J by 8 bases, with 16 bases between. The CDR3 spells CASRQIGQTGYTF. As DNA, the CDR3 is TGTGCCAGCAGACAGATCGGACAGACCGGCTACACCTTC.

A few counts support this clone. The chain combines TRBV27 with TRBJ1-1, with 11 bases matching TRBD1. Germline V CDR1 and CDR2: MNHEY, SMNVEV (reference sequence). This CDR3 is 15 amino acids long. V was pared by 5 bases and J by 5 bases, with 7 bases of the junction left unmatched. The CDR3 nucleotides read TGTGCCAGCAGTAGCGGGACAGGGGGGTTGACTGAAGCTTTCTTT. Amino acids: CASSSGTGGLTEAFF.

The chain recombines TRBV28 with TRBJ2-1; 7 nucleotides agree with TRBD2. In germline, CDR1 is MDHEN, CDR2 SYDVKM. The CDR3 loop spans 13 amino acids. After removal of 3 bases from V and 11 bases from J, the junction contained 7 bases not matched to a gene. CDR3 DNA sequence: TGTGCCAGCAGTTTCGCCGGACTAGAAAAGCAGTTCTTC. It is translated as CASSFAGLEKQFF.

The chain employs TRBV10-1 and TRBJ1-1; 7 bases are a match to TRBD1. Germline V gives CDR1 WNHNN, CDR2 SYGVQD (reference sequence). V dropped 3 bases and J dropped 5; count of bases not matched to a gene: 6. The CDR3 covers 14 residues. The CDR3 DNA sequence: TGCGCCAGCAGTGATAGGGGGCTCGGGACTGAAGCTTTCTTT. It codes for CASSDRGLGTEAFF.

This clone was counted only a few times. J is TRBJ1-1 and V is TRBV7-8, with D unresolved. Germline V gene data show CDR1 as SGHVS and CDR2 as FQNEAQ. The V end was cut by 4 bases, the J end by 8 bases, with 11 bases between. The CDR3 is 12 residues long. The CDR3 region is CASSSDWAEAFF. DNA of the CDR3: TGTGCCAGCAGCTCGGACTGGGCCGAAGCTTTCTTT. Using reference TRBV7-8 and TRBJ1-1 for the parts outside the CDR3, the full variable domain is GAGVSQSPRYKVAKRGQDVALRCDPISGHVSLFWYQQALGQGPEFLTYFQNEAQLDKSGLPSDRFFAERPEGSVSTLKIQRTQQEDSAVYLCASSSDWAEAFFGQGTRLTVV.

The genes are TRBV10-3 and TRBJ1-2, with D perhaps TRBD1 (6 bases). The germline V gene encodes CDR1 ENHRY and CDR2 SYGVKD. V dropped 8 bases and J dropped 1 base, with 14 bases sitting between them. The CDR3 has 14 residues. This chain's CDR3 is CAISDSPNNYGYTF. The CDR3 coding sequence is TGTGCCATCTCGGACAGCCCAAATAACTATGGCTACACCTTC.

The chain recombines TRBV3-1 (or the pseudogene TRBV3-2) with TRBJ1-2, with TRBD1 as a possible D gene (5 bases). This CDR3 spans 14 amino acids. Germline values: CDR1 LGHDT, CDR2 YNNKEL (reference sequence). V dropped 4 bases and J dropped 3 bases, with 12 bases sitting between them. The CDR3 sequence: CASSLRGGYYGYTF. In DNA form, the CDR3 reads TGTGCCAGCAGCCTAAGGGGAGGTTACTATGGCTACACCTTC.

The V gene is TRBV27, the J gene TRBJ1-2, with 9 bases aligning to TRBD1. The germline V gene has CDR1 MNHEY and CDR2 SMNVEV (reference sequence). This CDR3 has 13 amino acids. V was pared by 9 bases and J by 7 bases, with 9 bases of the junction left unmatched. CDR3 in DNA: TGTGCCAGTCACGGGACAGGGCGGCGTGGCTACACCTTC. This encodes CASHGTGRRGYTF.

This clone showed up just once. The chain carries TRBV27 and TRBJ1-5; TRBD1 aligns across 10 bases. Germline CDR1 MNHEY, CDR2 SMNVEV (reference sequence). After removal of 6 bases from V and 0 bases from J, the junction contained 5 bases not matched to a gene. CDR3 length equals 16 residues. CDR3 in DNA: TGTGCCAGCAGGGACAGGGGGTCCTATAGCAATCAGCCCCAGCATTTT. It yields the protein CASRDRGSYSNQPQHF.

The chain carries TRBV5-1 and TRBJ1-5; D possibly corresponds to TRBD1 (6 bases). In germline, CDR1 is SGHRS, CDR2 YFSETQ. Trimming took off 0 bases at V and 1 base at J, with 11 bases between the two ends. The CDR3 covers 16 residues. The CDR3 reads CASSLAPGGSNQPQHF. The CDR3 DNA reads as TGCGCCAGCAGCTTGGCCCCGGGGGGCAGCAATCAGCCCCAGCATTTT.

This sequence joins TRBV2 and TRBJ2-7; no firm D call. V dropped 2 bases and J dropped 6 bases, with 8 bases sitting between them. The CDR3 sequence is 12 residues long. CDR1 is SNHLY, CDR2 FYNNEI, per germline. The CDR3 is CASSEQQPEQYF. As DNA, the CDR3 is TGTGCCAGCAGTGAACAACAACCCGAGCAGTACTTC.

V is TRBV11-3 and J is TRBJ2-2; 10 bases are shared with TRBD1. The CDR3 is 16 residues long. V shed 5 bases, J shed 6 bases, and the junction held 9 bases outside the gene matches. The germline CDR1 and CDR2 sequences are SGHNT and YENEEA. The DNA of the CDR3 is TGTGCCAGCAGCCCGGGGACAGGGGTGATCGCCGGGGAGCTGTTTTTT. This sequence encodes CASSPGTGVIAGELFF.